The rows below give T cell receptor beta chains drawn from one sample of a study of cytomegalovirus exposure and HLA in healthy donors. The repertoire was sequenced with immunoSEQ multiplex PCR; TCRdb's copy has only in-frame clones and lacks some. The sample shows about 140,000 clones, around 10% of them seen only once. The specimen sequenced was PBMCs. These receptors all come from a male donor in good health and CMV-seronegative. CDR3s include the opening cysteine and the closing phenylalanine or tryptophan. The D gene is left open where the match is weak. A row's size may be missing; if present it is once, few, many or a size class.

V	D	J	size	CDR3	DNA
TRBV5-1	.	TRBJ2-2	few	CASSFIPSQSAGELFF	TGCGCCAGCAGCTTTATCCCCTCCCAGAGCGCCGGGGAGCTGTTTTTT
TRBV27	.	TRBJ1-2	few	CASSLSPGNNYGYTF	TGTGCCAGCAGTTTGAGCCCGGGAAACAACTATGGCTACACCTTC
TRBV4-3	TRBD1	TRBJ1-2	.	CASSQETGPRGYTF	TGCGCCAGCAGCCAAGAGACAGGGCCCCGTGGCTACACCTTC
TRBV4-1	TRBD1	TRBJ1-1	few	CASSQPTGAHTEAFF	TGCGCCAGCAGCCAACCCACAGGGGCCCACACTGAAGCTTTCTTT
TRBV19	TRBD1	TRBJ1-2	.	CATRDRGRQGYTF	TGTGCCACCCGGGACAGGGGGCGTCAAGGCTACACCTTC
TRBV15	.	TRBJ2-5	.	CATSRDKLGGETQYF	TGTGCCACCAGCAGAGATAAATTGGGGGGAGAGACCCAGTACTTC
TRBV30	TRBD1	TRBJ1-1	.	CAWSVGGPGTEAFF	TGTGCCTGGAGTGTAGGGGGCCCCGGGACTGAAGCTTTCTTT
TRBV10-3	.	TRBJ2-5	.	CAISDPKPGAPQETQYF	TGTGCCATCAGTGATCCGAAACCAGGGGCCCCTCAAGAGACCCAGTACTTC
TRBV11-2	TRBD1	TRBJ2-7	.	CASSKQGDLSYEQYF	TGTGCCAGCAGCAAACAGGGGGACCTCTCCTACGAGCAGTACTTC
TRBV27	TRBD1	TRBJ1-1	.	CASSWTGGPGTEAFF	TGTGCCAGCAGCTGGACAGGGGGTCCGGGAACTGAAGCTTTCTTT
TRBV7-9	TRBD2	TRBJ2-7	few	CASSSRGLAGGSYEQYF	TGTGCCAGCAGCTCCCGTGGACTAGCGGGGGGCTCCTACGAGCAGTACTTC
TRBV15	TRBD1	TRBJ1-5	.	CATSRDRAGQANQPQHF	TGTGCCACCAGCAGAGATCGGGCGGGACAGGCCAATCAGCCCCAGCATTTT
TRBV20-1	.	TRBJ1-2	.	CSATQGRGYTF	TGCAGTGCTACCCAGGGCCGAGGCTACACCTTC
TRBV9	TRBD2	TRBJ2-1	.	CASSGRGDQYNEQFF	TGTGCCAGCAGCGGGCGGGGGGATCAATACAATGAGCAGTTCTTC
TRBV2	.	TRBJ2-7	few	CASSEDTGGETDF	TGTGCCAGCAGTGAGGACACAGGGGGGGAAACGGACTTC
TRBV4-1	.	TRBJ1-1	few	CASATGGVRPEAFF	TGCGCCAGCGCGACCGGGGGGGTGAGGCCTGAAGCTTTCTTT
TRBV6-5	TRBD2	TRBJ2-7	.	CASSYAGGSPAQYF	TGTGCCAGCAGTTACGCGGGAGGCTCACCGGCGCAGTACTTC
TRBV27	.	TRBJ1-5	few	CASRSNSGYSNQPQHF	TGTGCCAGTCGCTCAAATTCCGGGTATAGCAATCAGCCCCAGCATTTT
TRBV28	TRBD1	TRBJ2-7	few	CASSVDRVHEQYF	TGTGCCAGCAGCGTGGACAGGGTCCACGAGCAGTACTTC
TRBV11-2	TRBD1	TRBJ1-1	.	CASRRNTGTVKNTEAFF	TGTGCCAGCAGACGAAATACCGGGACAGTGAAGAACACTGAAGCTTTCTTT
TRBV6-4	.	TRBJ1-1	.	CASSPGEGTEAFF	TGTGCCAGCAGTCCAGGGGAGGGGACTGAAGCTTTCTTT
TRBV9	TRBD2	TRBJ2-2	few	CASSVSSAGGRAGELFF	TGTGCCAGCAGCGTCTCTTCCGCGGGGGGGCGGGCCGGGGAGCTGTTTTTT
TRBV7-2	.	TRBJ1-6	.	CASSGRGEGPLHF	TGTGCCAGCAGCGGACGGGGGGAAGGACCCCTCCACTTT
TRBV4-1	.	TRBJ1-1	.	CASSQGAEDMNTEAFF	TGCGCCAGCAGCCAAGGTGCTGAGGACATGAACACTGAAGCTTTCTTT
TRBV6-5	.	TRBJ1-3	few	CASSYDGRARNTIYF	TGTGCCAGCAGTTACGATGGGAGGGCAAGGAACACCATATATTTT
TRBV5-1	.	TRBJ1-1	.	CASSLSMVASEAFF	TGCGCCAGCAGCTTGTCCATGGTGGCATCTGAAGCTTTCTTT
TRBV25-1	.	TRBJ1-1	.	CASSEWAGEHSEAFF	TGTGCCAGCAGTGAATGGGCGGGAGAACACTCTGAAGCTTTCTTT
TRBV19	.	TRBJ1-1	.	CASSTTGNTEAFF	TGTGCCAGTAGCACCACGGGGAACACTGAAGCTTTCTTT
TRBV27	TRBD1	TRBJ1-1	few	CASSPGQGNTEAFF	TGTGCCAGCAGTCCTGGACAGGGTAACACTGAAGCTTTCTTT
TRBV7-2	TRBD2	TRBJ2-7	.	CASSSPGLAYEQYF	TGTGCCAGCAGCTCCCCGGGACTAGCCTACGAGCAGTACTTC
TRBV27	.	TRBJ1-1	.	CASSLSGAPNTEAFF	TGTGCCAGCAGTTTATCGGGAGCTCCGAACACTGAAGCTTTCTTT
TRBV4-3	TRBD2	TRBJ2-2	.	CASSQDRAGAPNTGELFF	TGCGCCAGCAGCCAAGATAGGGCGGGAGCCCCGAACACCGGGGAGCTGTTTTTT
TRBV2	.	TRBJ2-7	few	CASKNYLHEQYF	TGTGCCAGCAAGAACTATCTCCACGAGCAGTACTTC